This T cell receptor (beta chain) was observed in a study of blood T cell repertoires in COVID-19. This table comes from immunoSEQ multiplex PCR, and its TCRdb copy is limited to in-frame clones, with some not included. The sample contains roughly 400,000 clones, about 90% of which appear only once. Trimming took 2 bases from V and 4 from J, leaving 11 bases between them. CDR1 is MDHEN, CDR2 SYDVKM, per germline. CDR3 length: 14 residues. The sequencing sample was made of PBMCs or T cells enriched from blood (not recorded which). V usage is TRBV28 and J usage is TRBJ1-2; D remains unclear. This clonotype was sampled from a man younger than 30 who had recovered from COVID-19. The CDR3 region has the DNA TGTGCCAGCAGTTTAGCCTCCCCCGGCTATGGCTACACCTTC. Translated, it gives CASSLASPGYGYTF.